Listed here are 21 T cell receptor beta chains from one sample, sequenced in a study of shared clonotypes between healthy human individuals. Only in-frame clones appear in the TCRdb table, and some are missing; sequencing was by immunoSEQ multiplex PCR. In the table there are about 79,000 clones, 62% of which are singletons. Sequenced input: memory CD8+ T cells sorted from blood. Subset in this sample: CD45RO+ cells pooled with CCR7-negative TemRA cells. These receptors were collected from a man aged 25 to 40 in good health.

The V call is TRBV5-5, the J call TRBJ2-3; possibly TRBD1 or TRBD2 for D (5 bases each). The V end was cut by 5 bases, the J end by 5 bases, with 21 bases between. CDR3 length: 16 residues. CDR1 and CDR2 (germline): SGHKS, YYEKEE (reference sequence). CDR3 DNA: TGTGCCAGCAGTTTTAGCCGGGACGGGGCAGGAGATACGCAGTATTTT. Translation gives CASSFSRDGAGDTQYF.

Notes on this clone: Given a much more abundant clone one base away, this may be a read error. The same CDR3 can be traced to other DNA sequences in this sample. The chain joins TRBV6-5 to TRBJ2-7, with 12 bases aligning to TRBD1. Germline V gene lookup returns CDR1 MNHEY and CDR2 SVGAGI. There are 14 residues in the CDR3. CDR3 sequence (DNA): TGTGCCAGCAGTGCCGGGACAGGGGGCTACGAGCAGTATTTC. Its translation is CASSAGTGGYEQYF.

The rearrangement uses TRBV14 and TRBJ2-5, with D maybe TRBD1 (5 bases). This CDR3 has 15 amino acids. Germline lookup yields CDR1 SGHDN and CDR2 FVKESK. The V end was cut by 0 bases, the J end by 2 bases, with 10 bases between. CDR3 residues: CASSQELGRQETQYF. The CDR3 region has the DNA TGTGCCAGCAGCCAAGAATTGGGGCGGCAAGAGACCCAGTACTTC.

The genes are TRBV6-9 and TRBJ1-1; D remains ambiguous. V gave up 0 bases and J gave up 2 bases, with 10 bases separating them. CDR1 MNHGY and CDR2 SVAAGI come from the germline V gene. This CDR3 spans 15 amino acids. The CDR3 reads CASSYSADFNTEAFF. Here the CDR3 DNA reads TGTGCCAGCAGTTATTCGGCGGACTTCAACACTGAAGCTTTCTTT.

The CDR3 reads CASSPMNRAPDYGYTF. The CDR3 region has the DNA TGTGCCAGCAGCCCGATGAACAGGGCACCCGACTATGGCTACACCTTC. This chain uses TRBV5-4 with TRBJ1-2; D perhaps matches TRBD1 (6 bases). Germline V lookup: CDR1 SGHNT, CDR2 YYREEE (reference sequence). V was trimmed by 4 bases and J by 3 bases, leaving 19 bases between them. This CDR3 comprises 16 residues.

The chain joins TRBV29-1 to TRBJ2-7; D ambiguous. Germline V gene data show CDR1 as SQVTM and CDR2 as ANQGSEA. This CDR3 contains 9 residues. The V end lost 6 bases, the J end lost 2 bases, and 2 bases lay between the germline ends. CDR3 loop: CSVPYEQYF. In DNA form, the CDR3 reads TGCAGCGTGCCCTACGAGCAGTACTTC.

This chain uses TRBV4-2 with TRBJ1-5; D not certain. The CDR3 sequence is 15 residues long. V lost 0 bases to trimming and J lost 9 bases, with 15 bases between them. CDR1 LGHNA and CDR2 YNFKEQ come from the germline V gene. CDR3 nucleotides: TGTGCCAGCAGCCAAGACGAGGACCTAGCGAGGCCCCAGCATTTT. Its protein is CASSQDEDLARPQHF.

The V gene is TRBV6-4, the J gene TRBJ2-7; TRBD1 or TRBD2 may be the D gene (7 bases each). Trimming removed 10 bases at V and 0 bases at J, with 16 bases between. The CDR3 consists of 14 residues. Germline V gene lookup returns CDR1 MRHNA and CDR2 SNTAGT. This CDR3 is CATGGTASSYEQYF. Written as DNA, the CDR3 is TGTGCCACCGGGGGGACAGCATCCTCCTACGAGCAGTACTTC.

V is TRBV28 and J is TRBJ2-3, with 7 nucleotides matching TRBD1. In germline, CDR1 is MDHEN, CDR2 SYDVKM. J lost 0 bases, V lost 6 bases, and 15 bases had no gene match. The CDR3 consists of 18 residues. CDR3 in amino acids: CASSPPRDRYDSTDTQYF. The CDR3 region has the DNA TGTGCCAGCAGCCCCCCCCGGGACAGATACGACAGCACAGATACGCAGTATTTT.

The chain combines TRBV10-3 with TRBJ2-7; 10 nucleotides line up with TRBD2. The CDR3 covers 16 residues. Losses at the gene ends were 3 bases for V and 3 bases for J; bases not matched to a gene: 8. Germline V gene sequence: CDR1 ENHRY, CDR2 SYGVKD. The CDR3 reads CAISDSTSGTNYEQYF. As DNA, the CDR3 is TGTGCCATCAGTGATTCCACTAGCGGGACCAACTACGAGCAGTACTTC.

Only one count was recorded for this clone. The gene calls are TRBV4-3 and TRBJ1-3, with 8 bases that match TRBD1. The germline CDR1 and CDR2 sequences are LGHNA and YSLEER. The CDR3 totals 16 residues. Losses at the gene ends were 0 bases for V and 6 bases for J; bases not matched to a gene: 7. CDR3 coding DNA: TGCGCCAGCAGCCAAGATTTCAGGGGGCCTACAAACACCATATATTTT. This encodes CASSQDFRGPTNTIYF.

V gene TRBV5-4 combines with J gene TRBJ1-2; 7 bases are shared with TRBD1. CDR3 length equals 13 residues. J gave up 5 bases and V 4 bases, and 5 bases lay outside the gene matches. Germline V CDR1 and CDR2: SGHNT, YYREEE (reference sequence). CDR3 in amino acids: CASSITGVYGYTF. The CDR3 DNA reads as TGTGCCAGCAGCATTACAGGGGTTTATGGCTACACCTTC.

This clone was seen repeatedly, ten times or more. The rearrangement joins TRBV28 to TRBJ2-7; D unresolved. Trimming shortened V by 2 bases and J by 6 bases, and 5 bases separated the two germline ends. The CDR3 contains 11 residues. Germline loops: CDR1 MDHEN, CDR2 SYDVKM. The CDR3 loop reads CASSLKVEQYF. In DNA, the CDR3 is TGTGCCAGCAGTTTAAAGGTCGAGCAGTACTTC.

This clone was recorded at least ten times. This chain joins TRBV14 and TRBJ1-1, with TRBD1 identical over 8 bases. The CDR3 contains 15 residues. The J segment lost 5 bases and the V segment lost 6 bases, leaving 11 bases of the junction unmatched. CDR1 and CDR2 from the germline V gene are SGHDN and FVKESK. The CDR3 DNA follows: TGTGCCAGCAGTCAGCAGGGGGCTGGATGGACTGAAGCTTTCTTT. Amino acids: CASSQQGAGWTEAFF.

In the case of this clone: One base away lies a much larger clone, so this may be a sequencing read error. The rearrangement uses TRBV5-4 and TRBJ2-3; D gene unclear. This CDR3 contains 15 residues. Germline V gene lookup returns CDR1 SGHNT and CDR2 YYREEE (reference sequence). Here the CDR3 reads CASGLDRSWTDTQYF. In DNA form, the CDR3 reads TGTGCCAGCGGCTTGGACCGCTCCTGGACAGATACGCAGTATTTT.

J is TRBJ2-5 and V is TRBV13; either TRBD1 or TRBD2 may fit D (5 bases each). The CDR3 totals 15 residues. The germline V gene encodes CDR1 PRHDT and CDR2 FYEKMQ (reference sequence). V lost 5 bases to trimming and J lost 5 bases, with 18 bases between them. The CDR3 region is CASSPLGERRETQYF. The CDR3 DNA sequence: TGTGCCAGCAGCCCCCTAGGGGAGCGTCGGGAGACCCAGTACTTC. The variable domain in full, completed from reference TRBV13 and TRBJ2-5, reads AAGVIQSPRHLIKEKRETATLKCYPIPRHDTVYWYQQGPGQDPQFLISFYEKMQSDKGSIPDRFSAQQFSDYHSELNMSSLELGDSALYFCASSPLGERRETQYFGPGTRLLVL.

The V call is TRBV6-1, the J call TRBJ2-1; 8 positions match TRBD1. Germline CDR1 is MNHNS and CDR2 is SASEGT. The CDR3 spans 15 residues. Germline trimming cut 4 bases from V and 3 bases from J; bases unmatched to any gene: 5. CDR3 DNA: TGTGCCAGCAGTGCTCAGGGGGCCGACTACAATGAGCAGTTCTTC. Translated, it gives CASSAQGADYNEQFF.

This clone was detected only a few times. This chain uses TRBV4-3 with TRBJ2-4, with a possible D match to TRBD1 (6 bases). The CDR3 length is 16 residues. The ends were cut back, 1 base at V and 6 bases at J, with 16 bases in the middle. In germline, CDR1 is LGHNA, CDR2 YSLEER. The DNA for the CDR3 is TGCGCCAGCAGCCAAGGAACCGGACAGCCAGGAAACATTCAGTACTTC. Protein sequence: CASSQGTGQPGNIQYF.

This clone was found many times. The rearrangement uses TRBV6-4 and TRBJ2-2; weak D call: TRBD1 (5 bases). The germline V gene has CDR1 MRHNA and CDR2 SNTAGT. The CDR3 has 15 residues. V shed 0 bases and J shed 0 bases, with 5 bases lying between them. CDR3 protein: CASSDSDTNTGELFF. In nucleotides, the CDR3 is TGTGCCAGCAGTGACTCGGACACGAACACCGGGGAGCTGTTTTTT.

This clone was recorded a few times. The chain carries TRBV28 and TRBJ2-7; unclear D gene. Trimming removed 3 bases at V and 2 bases at J, with 17 bases between. The CDR3 consists of 16 residues. Per germline, CDR1 MDHEN and CDR2 SYDVKM. The CDR3 DNA follows: TGTGCCAGCAGTTTTCTTGCCGGGCCTAACCCCTACGAGCAGTACTTC. This codes for CASSFLAGPNPYEQYF.

The chain recombines TRBV14 with TRBJ2-7; D ambiguous. The CDR3 covers 13 residues. Deletions cut 3 bases from V and 0 bases from J, with 6 bases between. Germline V lookup: CDR1 SGHDN, CDR2 FVKESK. In nucleotides, the CDR3 is TGTGCCAGCAGCCATACAAGCTCCTACGAGCAGTACTTC. Residues: CASSHTSSYEQYF.